The clone carrying this T cell receptor (beta chain) was observed many times. The antigen is not known. TCR beta CDR3 regions were amplified from RNA transcripts. During a first-round RT-PCR of the TCR CDR3, the HTBI primer set was used. TCRdb re-analysed the multiplex PCR reads in MiXCR, keeping a single row per CDR3 protein. The sample comprises roughly 170,000 distinct CDR3 sequences, 15% to 20% of which are singletons, and 25% to 30% rests with the top ten. The data belong to a study of T cells in Graves' hyperthyroidism and ophthalmopathy. Study background: Peripheral blood collection took place at initial diagnosis, before any treatment. Study observations and caveats: Stable hyperthyroidism and ophthalmopathy were separated using 13 V-J signatures. Most thyroid clonotypes expanded above 0.001 appeared in blood too.

Germline CDR1 is MNHEY and CDR2 is SVGEGT. Trimming pared 8 bases from V and 4 bases from J, leaving 17 bases between. CDR3 length: 14 residues. Fresh peripheral blood, 10 ml, was the source of the PBMCs. The specimen was blood. This receptor was identified in a woman aged 50 to 65 with Graves' hyperthyroidism. The chain carries TRBV6-2 or TRBV6-3 and TRBJ1-2; D is possibly TRBD1 (5 bases). This chain's CDR3 is CASAGPSTFYGYTF. The CDR3, as DNA: TGTGCCAGCGCGGGGCCCTCAACGTTCTATGGCTACACCTTC.